The 32 T cell receptor beta chains presented below share a single source sample, sequenced in a study of T-cell reconstitution after alpha-beta-depleted transplantation in children listed by TCRdb under 2016. This sample's treatment or condition label indicates: allogeneic hematopoietic cell transplantation with graft depleted of TCRalphabeta T cells and CD19 B cells. The receptor library was made with PCR. Sequencing relied on an Illumina HiSeq 2500. Molecular barcoding was employed in the preparation of TCR libraries, with unique molecular identifiers being used to normalize TCRbeta repertoire quantification. The raw public data were reprocessed by TCRdb itself: fastp quality trimming at Q25, MiXCR clonotype calling, in-frame beta chains only. Records with the same CDR3 protein are collapsed into one entry carrying the most frequent genes and DNA. Recorded for this sample are under 850,000 distinct CDR3 sequences; roughly 14% of them occurred a single time. 0.79% of the sample comes from the top ten.

The specimen was PBMCs, collected before TCRalphabeta/CD19-depleted stem cell transplant. The receptors originated from a girl aged 2 to 10 with congenital amegakaryocytic thrombocytopenia, due to receive a stem cell transplant.

Only a few counts were recorded for this clonotype. This chain joins TRBV14 and TRBJ2-7; D unresolved. The germline V gene has CDR1 SGHDN and CDR2 FVKESK. The CDR3 is 15 amino acids. Trimming pared 1 base from V and 0 bases from J, leaving 10 bases between. The CDR3 bases are TGTGCCAGCAGCCAAGTCGGGTCACTCTCCTACGAGCAGTACTTC. This sequence encodes CASSQVGSLSYEQYF.

The chain links TRBV6-5 to TRBJ2-7, with a weak D call TRBD1 (6 bases). V was cut by 2 bases and J by 0 bases, with 8 bases left in between. CDR1 MNHEY and CDR2 SVGAGI come from the germline V gene. The CDR3 sequence is 14 residues long. CDR3 sequence: CASSYRQDSYEQYF. For the CDR3, the DNA is TGTGCCAGCAGTTACCGACAGGACTCCTACGAGCAGTACTTC.

The J gene is TRBJ2-3, the V gene TRBV5-1, with TRBD2 as a possible D gene (5 bases). The V gene's germline CDR1 is SGHRS and CDR2 YFSETQ. V lost 2 bases to trimming and J lost 4 bases, with 14 bases between them. The CDR3 extends over 15 amino acids. The CDR3 sequence is CASSFRGRVADTQYF. As DNA, the CDR3 is TGCGCCAGCAGCTTCCGGGGTCGGGTGGCAGATACGCAGTATTTT. Drawing the rest from reference TRBV5-1 and TRBJ2-3, the complete variable domain is KAGVTQTPRYLIKTRGQQVTLSCSPISGHRSVSWYQQTPGQGLQFLFEYFSETQRNKGNFPGRFSGRQFSNSRSEMNVSTLELGDSALYLCASSFRGRVADTQYFGPGTRLTVL.

CDR3: CASSSPDTDYNSPLHF. The DNA of the CDR3 is TGTGCCAGCAGCTCCCCGGACACCGACTATAATTCACCCCTCCACTTT. The chain uses TRBV7-9 and TRBJ1-6, with D perhaps matching TRBD1 (5 bases). This CDR3 is built from 16 residues. The V gene lost 4 bases and the J gene lost 3 bases, with 13 bases spanning the gap. Per the germline V gene, CDR1 is SEHNR and CDR2 is FQNEAQ (reference sequence).

This clonotype has at least ten counts. The rearrangement joins TRBV12-3 or TRBV12-4 to TRBJ2-4; D tentatively reads TRBD1 or TRBD2 (5 bases each). This CDR3 has 16 residues. Trimming shortened V by 3 bases and J by 0 bases, and 12 bases separated the two germline ends. The DNA for the CDR3 is TGTGCCAGCAGTTTCGGACTGGGGGAAGCCAAAAACATTCAGTACTTC. Residues: CASSFGLGEAKNIQYF.

This clonotype was counted at least ten times. DNA of the CDR3: TGTGCCAGCAGTTACTCCCCGGTGGCACAGAATCCATCCCAGCATTTT. Translating it yields CASSYSPVAQNPSQHF. This chain uses TRBV6-5 with TRBJ1-5; no reliable D call. CDR1 MNHEY and CDR2 SVGAGI come from the germline V gene. V lost 0 bases to trimming and J lost 11 bases, with 20 bases between them. There are 16 residues in the CDR3.

This clonotype was detected a few times. The chain recombines TRBV20-1 with TRBJ2-7, with unresolved D. The germline V gene encodes CDR1 DFQATT and CDR2 SNEGSKA (reference sequence). The CDR3 totals 13 residues. The V gene lost 0 bases and the J gene lost 5 bases, with 11 bases spanning the gap. Here the CDR3 DNA reads TGCAGTGCTAGAGATTGGCCCTCGGACGAGCAGTACTTC. Amino acids: CSARDWPSDEQYF.

The gene calls are TRBV7-9 and TRBJ2-2; D is uncertain. The germline CDR1 and CDR2 sequences are SEHNR and FQNEAQ (reference sequence). V was cut by 5 bases and J by 0 bases, with 7 bases left in between. CDR3 length: 14 amino acids. The DNA for the CDR3 is TGTGCCAGCAGCCAAAGAACGAACACCGGGGAGCTGTTTTTT. Its translation: CASSQRTNTGELFF.

Ten or more counts support this clonotype. The CDR3 bases are TGCAGTGCTAGATCCGGGGCCGATCAGAAACTGTTTTTT. It specifies CSARSGADQKLFF. The chain is built from TRBV20-1 and TRBJ1-4, with a weak D call TRBD1 (5 bases). The CDR3 runs 13 residues. CDR1 is DFQATT and CDR2 is SNEGSKA in the germline V gene (reference sequence). Trimming shortened V by 2 bases and J by 11 bases, and 15 bases separated the two germline ends.

The rearrangement uses TRBV29-1 and TRBJ2-2, with 7 bases lining up with TRBD2. The CDR3 totals 12 residues. With 5 bases clipped from V and 6 bases from J, the junction kept 3 bases outside the gene matches. Germline CDR1 is SQVTM and CDR2 is ANQGSEA. As DNA, the CDR3 is TGCAGCGTTTCAGCGGGACCCGGGGAGCTGTTTTTT. As protein: CSVSAGPGELFF.

This clonotype was observed at least ten times. The chain uses TRBV20-1 and TRBJ2-7; 9 bases map to TRBD2. This CDR3 spans 14 amino acids. V lost 2 bases to trimming and J lost 1 base; unmatched junction nucleotides: 3. In germline, CDR1 is DFQATT, CDR2 SNEGSKA (reference sequence). Here the CDR3 DNA reads TGCAGTGCTAGACGTCTAGCGGGATCCTACGAGCAGTACTTC. Translating gives CSARRLAGSYEQYF.

This clonotype was picked up many times. This chain connects TRBV5-1 to TRBJ2-3; D is unresolved. This CDR3 comprises 11 residues. V was pared by 3 bases and J by 3 bases, with 2 bases between. The V gene's germline CDR1 is SGHRS and CDR2 YFSETQ. The CDR3 sequence is CASSWTDTQYF. The CDR3, as DNA: TGCGCCAGCAGCTGGACAGATACGCAGTATTTT.

Many counts were recorded for this clonotype. The chain uses TRBV10-3 and TRBJ2-5, with D possibly matching TRBD2 (5 bases). CDR3 length equals 10 residues. The germline V gene has CDR1 ENHRY and CDR2 SYGVKD. CDR3: CACGSETQYF. CDR3 DNA sequence: TGTGCTTGCGGGTCAGAGACCCAGTACTTC.

The J gene is TRBJ1-1, the V gene TRBV20-1; D might be TRBD1 (6 bases). Germline V lookup: CDR1 DFQATT, CDR2 SNEGSKA (reference sequence). The CDR3 spans 14 residues. V was pared by 5 bases and J by 1 base, with 14 bases between. The CDR3 DNA reads TGCAGTGCTGACCCCGGACAGACGAACACTGAAGCTTTCTTT. This translates into CSADPGQTNTEAFF.

There are many counts of this clonotype. The V call is TRBV12-3 or TRBV12-4, the J call TRBJ2-1, with TRBD2 matching 8 bases. The CDR3 has 12 residues. J lost 5 bases, V lost 6 bases, and 0 bases had no gene match. The CDR3 region is CASSGRDNEQFF. The DNA of the CDR3 is TGTGCCAGCAGCGGGAGGGACAATGAGCAGTTCTTC.

This clonotype was detected only a few times. The chain couples TRBV5-1 to TRBJ2-1; 8 positions agree with TRBD2. Germline V gives CDR1 SGHRS, CDR2 YFSETQ. V shed 3 bases, J shed 5 bases, and the junction held 7 bases outside the gene matches. The CDR3 contains 15 residues. CDR3 sequence (DNA): TGCGCCAGCAGCTCTACCGCGGGAGGCCACAATGAGCAGTTCTTC. The encoded protein is CASSSTAGGHNEQFF.

The table lists this clonotype with many counts. The DNA of the CDR3 is TGTGCCAGCAGCCCGCACTGGGGGAGGAACACTGAAGCTTTCTTT. It is translated as CASSPHWGRNTEAFF. The rearrangement uses TRBV7-8 and TRBJ1-1, with TRBD1 as a possible D gene (5 bases). The CDR3 consists of 15 residues. Deletions cut 5 bases from V and 1 base from J, with 14 bases between. Germline V gene lookup returns CDR1 SGHVS and CDR2 FQNEAQ. The full variable domain, with the rest looked up from reference TRBV7-8 and TRBJ1-1, is GAGVSQSPRYKVAKRGQDVALRCDPISGHVSLFWYQQALGQGPEFLTYFQNEAQLDKSGLPSDRFFAERPEGSVSTLKIQRTQQEDSAVYLCASSPHWGRNTEAFFGQGTRLTVV.

Ten or more counts support this clonotype. The gene calls are TRBV27 and TRBJ1-3, with 9 bases lining up with TRBD1. Germline loops: CDR1 MNHEY, CDR2 SMNVEV (reference sequence). Unmatched junction bases numbered 4, after V lost 3 bases and J lost 4 bases. The CDR3 is 15 residues long. CDR3 DNA sequence: TGTGCCAGCAGTTTGGACAGGGGAACGGGAAACACCATATATTTT. It codes for CASSLDRGTGNTIYF.

The genes are TRBV5-6 and TRBJ2-5, with 7 positions matching TRBD2. Germline V lookup: CDR1 SGHDT, CDR2 YYEEEE. V gave up 4 bases and J gave up 2 bases; unmatched junction bases: 11. The length of the CDR3 is 16 residues. The CDR3 region is CASSIKREGLQETQYF. CDR3 nucleotides: TGTGCCAGCAGCATCAAGCGGGAAGGCTTGCAAGAGACCCAGTACTTC.

This clonotype has just one count. The chain joins TRBV19 to TRBJ2-5, with 10 nucleotides matching TRBD2. Germline V gene data show CDR1 as LNHDA and CDR2 as SQIVND (reference sequence). The CDR3 runs to 15 residues. After removal of 6 bases from V and 2 bases from J, the junction contained 6 bases not matched to a gene. Here the CDR3 reads CASSPILAGQETQYF. The DNA for the CDR3 is TGTGCCAGTAGCCCCATACTAGCGGGACAAGAGACCCAGTACTTC. The full variable domain, rest sourced from reference TRBV19 and TRBJ2-5, is DGGITQSPKYLFRKEGQNVTLSCEQNLNHDAMYWYRQDPGQGLRLIYYSQIVNDFQKGDIAEGYSVSREKKESFPLTVTSAQKNPTAFYLCASSPILAGQETQYFGPGTRLLVL.

This clonotype was recorded a few times. The V and J genes are TRBV12-3 or TRBV12-4 and TRBJ1-5, with D tentatively TRBD1 (6 bases). The CDR3 sequence is 17 residues long. Trimming shortened V by 3 bases and J by 1 base, and 16 bases separated the two germline ends. Written as DNA, the CDR3 is TGTGCCAGCAGTTTTCTCACAGGGACCCTCAGCAATCAGCCCCAGCATTTT. Translation gives CASSFLTGTLSNQPQHF.

A word on this clonotype: The CDR3 carries no conserved terminal phenylalanine or tryptophan, so it likely arises from a read error. The chain carries TRBV30 and TRBJ1-5, with a possible D match to TRBD1 (6 bases). V was trimmed by 4 bases and J by 1 base, leaving 17 bases between them. This CDR3 is built from 16 residues. Germline CDR1 reads GTSNPN; CDR2 reads SVGIG (reference sequence). CDR3 sequence (DNA): TGTGCCTGGAAAGGGAAAGGGGGGCCGAGCAATCAGCCCCAGCATTAT. It encodes CAWKGKGGPSNQPQHY.

V is TRBV2 and J is TRBJ2-1; D perhaps matches TRBD2 (6 bases). V was clipped by 10 bases and J by 9 bases, with 13 bases between them. The CDR3 loop spans 11 amino acids. In germline, CDR1 is SNHLY, CDR2 FYNNEI. The CDR3 bases are TGTGCCAACAATAGCGGAGGTGAGCAGTTCTTC. It specifies CANNSGGEQFF.

In its sample, this clonotype was seen many times. The chain employs TRBV29-1 and TRBJ2-1; a possible D gene is TRBD1 (6 bases). The CDR3 totals 15 residues. V lost 5 bases to trimming and J lost 0 bases, with 14 bases between them. The germline V gene has CDR1 SQVTM and CDR2 ANQGSEA. The CDR3 loop reads CSVRTAGSSYNEQFF. CDR3 bases: TGCAGCGTTAGGACAGCAGGGAGCTCCTACAATGAGCAGTTCTTC.

This clonotype was counted ten times or more. This rearrangement joins TRBV3-1 to TRBJ1-1, with D perhaps TRBD1 (5 bases). Germline CDR1 is LGHDT and CDR2 is YNNKEL (reference sequence). The V end lost 4 bases, the J end lost 4 bases, and 16 bases lay between the germline ends. The CDR3 is 15 residues long. The CDR3 region is CASSPYHRGVTEAFF. CDR3 bases: TGTGCCAGCAGCCCCTACCACCGGGGCGTCACTGAAGCTTTCTTT. The full variable domain, completed using reference TRBV3-1 and TRBJ1-1, is DTAVSQTPKYLVTQMGNDKSIKCEQNLGHDTMYWYKQDSKKFLKIMFSYNNKELIINETVPNRFSPKSPDKAHLNLHINSLELGDSAVYFCASSPYHRGVTEAFFGQGTRLTVV.

This clonotype occurred many times. V gene TRBV27 combines with J gene TRBJ2-1, with 7 bases aligning to TRBD1. The CDR3 spans 16 residues. The germline V gene encodes CDR1 MNHEY and CDR2 SMNVEV (reference sequence). After removal of 0 bases from V and 4 bases from J, the junction contained 6 bases not matched to a gene. Written as DNA, the CDR3 is TGTGCCAGCAGTTTATCGTGGGGACAGATTTACAATGAGCAGTTCTTC. Protein: CASSLSWGQIYNEQFF.

The sample holds many counts of this clonotype. This chain connects TRBV7-3 to TRBJ2-6, with 9 bases that match TRBD2. Germline assignment: CDR1 SGHTA and CDR2 FQGTGA. The length of the CDR3 is 17 residues. With 1 base clipped from V and 1 base from J, the junction kept 2 bases outside the gene matches. The CDR3 is CASSLIAGVSGANVLTF. Here the CDR3 DNA reads TGTGCCAGCAGCTTAATAGCGGGAGTGTCTGGGGCCAACGTCCTGACTTTC.

This clonotype was detected ten times or more. CDR3 residues: CASSLIPGPSPLHF. The CDR3, as DNA: TGTGCCAGCAGTTTAATTCCAGGACCTTCACCCCTCCACTTT. The chain carries TRBV28 and TRBJ1-6; unclear D gene. Trimming removed 2 bases at V and 9 bases at J, with 11 bases between. Germline V gene lookup returns CDR1 MDHEN and CDR2 SYDVKM. The CDR3 is 14 residues long. Complete variable domain (other parts from reference TRBV28 and TRBJ1-6): DVKVTQSSRYLVKRTGEKVFLECVQDMDHENMFWYRQDPGLGLRLIYFSYDVKMKEKGDIPEGYSVSREKKERFSLILESASTNQTSMYLCASSLIPGPSPLHFGNGTRLTVT.

This clonotype was counted many times. The chain carries TRBV7-6 and TRBJ2-7; no definite D call. CDR1 and CDR2 from the germline V gene are SGHVS and FNYEAQ. This CDR3 region has 13 residues. Trimming cost V 1 base and J 6 bases, with 10 bases left between them. CDR3 DNA: TGTGCCAGCAGCTTAGGGGTTGTAGCCGAGCAGTACTTC. Residues: CASSLGVVAEQYF.

This clonotype showed up many times. This rearrangement joins TRBV5-1 to TRBJ2-1; 12 bases are a match to TRBD2. Germline V gene data show CDR1 as SGHRS and CDR2 as YFSETQ. Losses at the gene ends were 2 bases for V and 7 bases for J; bases not matched to a gene: 4. CDR3 length: 15 amino acids. The CDR3 DNA sequence: TGCGCCAGCAGCTTACTAGCGGGAGGAACGAATGAGCAGTTCTTC. This encodes CASSLLAGGTNEQFF.

This clonotype was counted at least ten times. The chain has TRBV29-1 and TRBJ2-3; D unclear. Germline V lookup: CDR1 SQVTM, CDR2 ANQGSEA. CDR3 size: 12 residues. Trimming stripped 6 bases from V and 0 bases from J, with 7 bases between. CDR3 amino acids: CSVETSTDTQYF. In DNA form, the CDR3 reads TGCAGCGTGGAGACAAGCACAGATACGCAGTATTTT.

The chain employs TRBV3-1 and TRBJ2-3; 7 positions agree with TRBD2. CDR3 length: 15 amino acids. With 5 bases clipped from V and 2 bases from J, the junction kept 7 bases outside the gene matches. CDR1 and CDR2 from the germline V gene are LGHDT and YNNKEL (reference sequence). The CDR3 nucleotides read TGTGCCAGCAGCAGACGGACTAGAGACACAGATACGCAGTATTTT. It specifies CASSRRTRDTDTQYF.